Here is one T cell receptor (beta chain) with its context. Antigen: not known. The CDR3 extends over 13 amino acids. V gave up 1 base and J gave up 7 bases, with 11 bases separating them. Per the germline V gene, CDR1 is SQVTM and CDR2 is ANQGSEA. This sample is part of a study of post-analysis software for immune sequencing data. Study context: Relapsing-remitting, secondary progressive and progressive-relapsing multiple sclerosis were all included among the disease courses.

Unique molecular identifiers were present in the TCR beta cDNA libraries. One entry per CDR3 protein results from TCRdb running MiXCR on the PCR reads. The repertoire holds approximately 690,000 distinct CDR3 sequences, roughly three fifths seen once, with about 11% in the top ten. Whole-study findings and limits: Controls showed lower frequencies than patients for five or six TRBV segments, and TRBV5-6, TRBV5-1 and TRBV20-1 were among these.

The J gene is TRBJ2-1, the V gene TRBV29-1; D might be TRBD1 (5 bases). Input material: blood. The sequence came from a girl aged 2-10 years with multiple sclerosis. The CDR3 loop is CSVEGAGWNEQFF. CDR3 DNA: TGCAGCGTTGAAGGGGCAGGGTGGAATGAGCAGTTCTTC.